Shown below are 8 T cell receptor beta chains from a single sample sequenced in a study of shared clonotypes between healthy human individuals. Using immunoSEQ multiplex PCR, the repertoire was profiled, and TCRdb retains in-frame clones only, with some absent. This table holds about a million clones, 70% to 80% found once. The specimen sequenced was memory CD4+ T cells from PBMCs. Subset here: CD45RA-negative fraction. The receptors shown here come from a man aged 18 to 35 in good health. Some clones in this sample may be carry-over from other donors' samples.

This clone was picked up a small number of times. The sample has other DNA sequences that encode this CDR3 too. The J gene is TRBJ1-1, the V gene TRBV30; no firm D call. The length of the CDR3 is 13 residues. The germline V gene encodes CDR1 GTSNPN and CDR2 SVGIG (reference sequence). Trimming pared 1 base from V and 0 bases from J, leaving 6 bases between. CDR3 loop: CAWSEQLNTEAFF. The DNA of the CDR3 is TGTGCCTGGAGTGAACAGTTGAACACTGAAGCTTTCTTT. Looking up the rest from reference TRBV30 and TRBJ1-1 gives the full variable domain: SQTIHQWPATLVQPVGSPLSLECTVEGTSNPNLYWYRQAAGRGLQLLFYSVGIGQISSEVPQNLSASRPQDRQFILSSKKLLLSDSGFYLCAWSEQLNTEAFFGQGTRLTVV.

The rearrangement uses TRBV6-1 and TRBJ2-5; weak D call: TRBD1 (6 bases). Per germline, CDR1 MNHNS and CDR2 SASEGT. This CDR3 is built from 15 residues. Deletions cut 5 bases from V and 1 base from J, with 14 bases between. CDR3 in DNA: TGTGCCAGCAGTTTTTGGGGGCAGGGCCAAGAGACCCAGTACTTC. Translation gives CASSFWGQGQETQYF.

The V gene is TRBV5-1, the J gene TRBJ2-2, with D perhaps matching TRBD1 (5 bases). The V end lost 3 bases, the J end lost 0 bases, and 9 bases lay between the germline ends. The germline gives CDR1 SGHRS, CDR2 YFSETQ. The CDR3 loop spans 15 amino acids. CDR3: CASSSRGSNTGELFF. CDR3 bases: TGCGCCAGCAGCTCAAGGGGTTCGAACACCGGGGAGCTGTTTTTT.

V usage is TRBV6-6 and J usage is TRBJ1-2, with D perhaps matching TRBD1 (5 bases). V lost 9 bases, J lost 5 bases, and 19 bases lay in between. This CDR3 contains 14 residues. CDR1 MNHNY and CDR2 SVGAGI come from the germline V gene (reference sequence). For the CDR3, the DNA is TGTGCCAGTACCCCCGAGGGGCAGTCTTATGGCTACACCTTC. Its protein product is CASTPEGQSYGYTF.

The chain links TRBV28 to TRBJ1-4; 9 bases are shared with TRBD1. CDR1 and CDR2 from the germline V gene are MDHEN and SYDVKM. The CDR3 spans 16 residues. The ends lost 5 bases at V and 0 bases at J; junction bases unmatched: 4. CDR3 residues: CASSRTGAATNEKLFF. CDR3 coding DNA: TGTGCCAGCAGTCGGACAGGGGCGGCAACTAATGAAAAACTGTTTTTT.

The rearrangement links TRBV5-1 to TRBJ2-7; possibly TRBD2 for D (5 bases). Trimming pared 7 bases from V and 0 bases from J, leaving 14 bases between. The CDR3 is made up of 14 amino acids. Germline-derived CDR1 and CDR2 are SGHRS and YFSETQ. The CDR3 region has the DNA TGCGCCAGCCGACTGGAGGTGACCTCCTACGAGCAGTACTTC. Its translation: CASRLEVTSYEQYF.

The chain links TRBV28 to TRBJ1-1; D is possibly TRBD1 (5 bases). The CDR3 runs to 14 residues. Looked up from germline, CDR1 is MDHEN and CDR2 is SYDVKM. Trimming removed 6 bases from V and 0 bases from J, with 11 bases in between. CDR3 in DNA: TGTGCCAGCAGATTAGGGACGGTGAACACTGAAGCTTTCTTT. Protein product: CASRLGTVNTEAFF.

This clone was recorded a few times. V and J are TRBV7-9 and TRBJ2-5; tentative D call: TRBD2 (5 bases). The length of the CDR3 is 14 residues. Germline lookup yields CDR1 SEHNR and CDR2 FQNEAQ (reference sequence). The V and J ends lost 2 bases and 4 bases respectively, with 11 bases between them. CDR3 residues: CASSLFGAGETQYF. Written as DNA, the CDR3 is TGTGCCAGCAGCTTATTTGGCGCGGGAGAGACCCAGTACTTC. Based on the CDR3 plus reference TRBV7-9 and TRBJ2-5, the full variable domain is DTGVSQNPRHKITKRGQNVTFRCDPISEHNRLYWYRQTLGQGPEFLTYFQNEAQLEKSRLLSDRFSAERPKGSFSTLEIQRTEQGDSAMYLCASSLFGAGETQYFGPGTRLLVL.